Listed below are T cell receptor beta chains from one sample, sequenced in a study of cytomegalovirus exposure and HLA in healthy donors. Sequencing was performed with immunoSEQ multiplex PCR; in TCRdb, only in-frame clones are kept and a portion is missing. Of approximately 150,000 clones in the sample, roughly nine tenths are singletons; the top ten hold less than 3.5%. Sequencing was done on a sample of PBMCs. The source of these receptors is a man younger than 30 in good health and CMV-seropositive. CDR3s include the opening cysteine and the closing phenylalanine or tryptophan. The D gene is left open where the match is weak. Size tells how often a clone was seen (once, few, many) or the class of an expanded clone, and some rows leave it out.

d_call	j_call	v_call	clone_size	cdr3_nt	cdr3_aa
TRBD1	TRBJ2-1	TRBV18	many	TGTGCCAGCTCACTGACAGGGGGCTACAATGAGCAGTTCTTC	CASSLTGGYNEQFF
TRBD2	TRBJ2-5	TRBV2	NA	TGTGCCAGCAGTCGGACTAGCGAGCAGACCCAGTACTTC	CASSRTSEQTQYF
TRBD1	TRBJ2-1	TRBV7-3	NA	TGTGCCAGCAGCCCGGGACAGGGGCTGGGTAATGAGCAGTTCTTC	CASSPGQGLGNEQFF
TRBD2	TRBJ2-3	TRBV27	NA	TGTGCCAGCAGACCTCTCTACGCAGGGAGGGCCCGTACGCAGTATTTT	CASRPLYAGRARTQYF
TRBD1	TRBJ2-7	TRBV28	NA	TGTGCCAGCAGGGACGTCGGACAGGGGGCAGGTGTGCAGTACTTC	CASRDVGQGAGVQYF
NA	TRBJ2-7	TRBV28	NA	TGTGCCAGCAGTTTTTTCCCCCTATACGAGCAGTACTTC	CASSFFPLYEQYF
NA	TRBJ2-2	TRBV2	NA	TGTGCCAGGGGTGACAGGTCGAACACCGGGGAGCTGTTTTTT	CARGDRSNTGELFF
TRBD1	TRBJ2-7	TRBV27	NA	TGTGCCAGCAGTTCTTCCGGGACAGGGGCTTACTCTAGCTCCTACGAGCAGTACTTC	CASSSSGTGAYSSSYEQYF
NA	TRBJ2-3	TRBV30	NA	TGTGCCTGGAGGGGTCAGGGCACAGATACGCAGTATTTT	CAWRGQGTDTQYF
NA	TRBJ1-5	TRBV19	NA	TGTGCCAGTGCTGACAGTCTTAGCAATCAGCCCCAGCATTTT	CASADSLSNQPQHF
NA	TRBJ2-5	TRBV5-1	NA	TGCGCCAGCAGCTTGGGCCAAGGCAGGGGAGAGACCCAGTACTTC	CASSLGQGRGETQYF
TRBD2	TRBJ2-2	TRBV30	NA	TGTGCCGGGTGGAGGACGGGGGGGCAGTCCGGGGAGCTGTTTTTT	CAGWRTGGQSGELFF
TRBD1	TRBJ2-7	TRBV18	few	TGTGCCAGCTCAGTATACCGGGACAGCTACTACGAGCAGTACTTC	CASSVYRDSYYEQYF
NA	TRBJ1-5	TRBV6-1	NA	TGTGCCAGCAGCCCCAGGGAGGGGGGTTATCAGCCCCAGCATTTT	CASSPREGGYQPQHF
NA	TRBJ1-5	TRBV4-1	NA	TGCGCCAGCAGCCAATCCTACCATTCGGGGGGCTATAGCAATCAGCCCCAGCATTTT	CASSQSYHSGGYSNQPQHF
TRBD2	TRBJ2-5	TRBV5-1	NA	TGCGCCAGCAGCCCGCGGGGGACCGGAAAGACCCAGTACTTC	CASSPRGTGKTQYF
TRBD2	TRBJ2-7	TRBV19	NA	TGTGCCAGTAGTATCCTAGCGGGGATCTCCTACGAGCAGTACTTC	CASSILAGISYEQYF
TRBD1	TRBJ2-4	TRBV14	NA	TGTGCCAGCAGCTTAAAGACAGGGACACCCGAATATCAGTACTTC	CASSLKTGTPEYQYF
NA	TRBJ1-2	TRBV19	NA	TGTGCCAGTAGTATAAACGGGGATAACTATGGCTACACCTTC	CASSINGDNYGYTF
NA	TRBJ1-2	TRBV18	NA	TGTGCCAGCTCAGAGACAGTTGGCTATGGCTACACCTTC	CASSETVGYGYTF
TRBD1	TRBJ1-2	TRBV11-2	NA	TGTGCCAGCACCCCCGGGACAGGGGATCGCTATGGCTACACCTTC	CASTPGTGDRYGYTF
NA	TRBJ1-2	TRBV6-6	NA	TGTGCCAGCAGCCCCGGACAGTTAACTAACTATGGCTACACCTTC	CASSPGQLTNYGYTF
NA	TRBJ2-2	TRBV4-3	NA	TGCGCCAGAAGGTGCGGTAGGGGGGAGCTGTTTTTT	CARRCGRGELFF
NA	TRBJ1-3	TRBV7-9	NA	TGTGCCAGCAGCCGCGGAACGCCGGAGTCTGGAAACACCATATATTTT	CASSRGTPESGNTIYF
NA	TRBJ2-2	TRBV27	once	TGTGCCAGCAGTTTTAACGGGGAGAACACCGGGGAGCTGTTTTTT	CASSFNGENTGELFF
NA	TRBJ1-2	TRBV7-8	few	TGTGCCAGCAGCTTAGGGCGGAATGGCTACACCTTC	CASSLGRNGYTF
NA	TRBJ2-7	TRBV9	NA	TGTGCCAGTAAGACAGGCTACGAGCAGTACTTC	CASKTGYEQYF
TRBD2	TRBJ2-3	TRBV10-3	NA	TGTGCCGTTGACGAGCGGGGGCGAAGCACAGATACGCAGTATTTT	CAVDERGRSTDTQYF
NA	TRBJ2-7	TRBV7-9	NA	TGTGCCAGCAGCCCCAGGGGGGACTACGAGCAGTACTTC	CASSPRGDYEQYF
NA	TRBJ1-1	TRBV7-9	few	TGTGCCAGCAGCCCGGGTCCGAACACTGAAGCTTTCTTT	CASSPGPNTEAFF
NA	TRBJ1-2	TRBV4-1	once	TGCGCCAGCAGCCAAGATCCGGACAGCCCTAACTATGGCTACACCTTC	CASSQDPDSPNYGYTF
NA	TRBJ2-1	TRBV20-1	NA	TGCAGCGTGGGCCACAATGAGCAGTTCTTC	CSVGHNEQFF
NA	TRBJ2-7	TRBV28	few	TGTGCCAGCAGTCAACGCGAAGGGGCCCACGAGCAGTACTTC	CASSQREGAHEQYF
NA	TRBJ2-7	TRBV6-5	NA	TGTGCCAGCAGTTACTCACGGGCCTACGAGCAGTACTTC	CASSYSRAYEQYF
NA	TRBJ1-4	TRBV28	NA	TGTGCCAGCAGACTCCTCAACGAGGAAAAACTGTTTTTT	CASRLLNEEKLFF
NA	TRBJ1-6	TRBV5-1	NA	TGCGCCAGCAGCTTAGTAATATCGGGAAATTCACCCCTCCACTTT	CASSLVISGNSPLHF
TRBD1	TRBJ1-2	TRBV7-3	NA	TGTGCCAGCAGCATGGGGACAGACTATGGCTACACCTTC	CASSMGTDYGYTF
NA	TRBJ1-6	TRBV4-3	NA	TGCGCCAGCAGCCAAGAAGGTGCGGCCGCCAGGGATCGTCCACCCCTCCACTTT	CASSQEGAAARDRPPLHF
NA	TRBJ1-1	TRBV12-2	NA	TGTGCCTCGCAGGGGGTAAACACTGAAGCTTTCTTT	CASQGVNTEAFF
NA	TRBJ1-2	TRBV9	NA	TGTGCCAGCAGATTTCCCGGGAAGGACTATGGCTACACCTTC	CASRFPGKDYGYTF